The clone carrying this TCR beta chain was picked up one time. What it binds is unknown. The record originates from a study of blood T cells in healthy people across ages. It was with a sample-barcoded 5' primer and a J-beta primer mix that a second PCR of roughly 7 to 12 cycles was run. The template-switch adaptor, which had 12 random nucleotides, put a tag on each cDNA molecule. Each CDR3 protein gets one entry after TCRdb re-called the 5' RACE reads with MiXCR. The table lists about 780,000 distinct CDR3 sequences, 62% of them singletons, with around a quarter in the top ten. Study-wide points: The study lacked donor CMV status, which possibly confounded expanded clonotype changes.

The CDR3 loop spans 13 amino acids. The germline V gene encodes CDR1 SGHDN and CDR2 FVKESK. The sequencing sample was made of blood. The receptor's source is a man aged 25 to 45 in good health. The chain employs TRBV14 and TRBJ2-4; 7 nucleotides line up with TRBD2. The tail of the sequence fits TRBJ2-7 better, so the J call may be wrong. The CDR3 region has the DNA TGTGCCAGCAGCCACACATGGGGGGGCGAGCAGTACTTC. Its translation: CASSHTWGGEQYF.